The text below deals with one T cell receptor (beta chain). Its antigen is not known. The record originates from a study of cytomegalovirus exposure and HLA in healthy donors. Study-wide points: Most TCR sequences were uncommon, yet certain public TCRs appeared in many donors.

Libraries were prepared by immunoSEQ multiplex PCR; TCRdb keeps only in-frame clonotypes and omits some of them. The sample has under 350,000 clones; about 86% are singletons. This TCR was sampled from a young woman in good health and CMV-seronegative. The specimen sequenced was PBMCs.

CDR3 in amino acids: CASSEQVAGFGSPLHF. CDR3 nucleotides: TGTGCCAGCAGTGAACAGGTCGCAGGGTTCGGATCACCCCTCCACTTT. This chain joins TRBV2 and TRBJ1-6; the D gene is possibly TRBD1 (5 bases). Germline V gene sequence: CDR1 SNHLY, CDR2 FYNNEI. V shed 2 bases and J shed 10 bases, with 18 bases lying between them. CDR3 length equals 16 residues.